This TCR beta chain is from a study of shared clonotypes between healthy human individuals (TCRdb year 2020). As for the study more broadly: The cohort comprised two women and a few men aged 18 to 49 years. Blood TCR repertoires of several healthy adults were deeply sequenced to estimate repertoire size and the extent of clonotype sharing between individuals. Libraries were prepared and TCR repertoires were sequenced by different laboratories using diverse techniques, in order to increase sequencing depth and limit assay-specific biases. For each donor, CD4 naive and CD4 memory were each run on three plates, CD8 naive on two plates, and CD8 memory on one plate. Between about 0.8 and 8.9 billion PBMCs per donor were obtained by leukapheresis. Overall study results and their limits: Only blood was sampled, and tissue TCR repertoires likely differ from those in blood. Even with the large sequencing depth, rarefaction of the sorted-subset datasets indicated that sequencing was incomplete. The genetic and exposure-history diversity represented was limited by the small number of donors. Across a handful of donors, approximately 4.9% of naive CD4, more than 3% of naive CD8, 2% to 2.5% of memory CD4, and 0.4% of memory CD8 clonotypes were shared. Pairwise subsampling led to the expectation that sequencing depth would affect the degree of clonotype sharing among donors. Higher generation probabilities were observed for clonotypes shared by all four sorted-subset donors than for non-shared clonotypes. Estimated clonotype richness was generally larger for naive than for memory subsets.

This clone showed up many times. Its antigen is unknown. Within one base of it there is no much larger clone, and no base qualities were kept. TCR CDR3 regions were amplified from genomic DNA by multiplex PCR using the deep immunoSEQ assay. Genomic DNA extracted from each cell subset was distributed evenly over all wells of several immunoSEQ 96-well plates, and each plate served as one replicate. For sorted subsets, 200 to 250 ng of genomic DNA, equivalent to roughly 30,000 T cell genomes, went into each replicate PCR. Purified libraries were measured with a Qubit 3.0 fluorometer, size-checked on a Bioanalyzer 2100, and measured again with the KAPA Library Quantification kit. Every immunoSEQ 96-well plate was sequenced on a dedicated single-read 150-cycle Illumina NextSeq 550 flow cell. As for the original processing: Because the immunoSEQ output held only junctional sequences and lacked quality scores, the filtering could not match the filtering applied to full-length reads. To assign V/J genes and CDR3, sequences were annotated against IMGT germline references using PyIR, a Python wrapper for IgBLAST v1.9. Any read was removed if the V/J assignment was weak (E-value above 1e-6), the CDR3 was missing, or the read contained stop codons, out-of-frame junctions, or ambiguous translated residues. V3J clonotypes were defined as sequences sharing an identical inferred V gene, J gene, and CDR3 amino acid sequence. Percentage overlap between repertoires was calculated by dividing the number of shared unique clonotypes by the size of the smaller repertoire. Repertoire richness was assessed with RTK rarefaction, the Chao1 estimator, and Recon v2.1 estimates of unobserved clonotypes. OLGA was used to compute generation probabilities for all TCRbeta clonotypes that the gDNA method yielded from four donors. This immuneACCESS table, as held by TCRdb, lists in-frame sequences with V and J called but not all clones. Of the missing ones, under half trace to an unresolved V gene in checked studies; the others have no known cause. For V, J and clone size, that table is used; D and trimming come from the DNA. The sample table holds about 1 million clones, of which roughly 70% were seen once. Of the sample, approximately 1.5% falls within the top ten clones.

The donors were healthy, HIV-negative adults who had no recently reported acute infections or vaccinations. Every donor was a Caucasian adult residing in Nashville, Tennessee, USA. CD4+ T cells were enriched by magnetic negative selection; naive cells were then positively selected on CD45RA, and the negative fraction formed the memory subset. Blood was obtained by leukapheresis, after which PBMCs were separated by Ficoll-Histopaque density gradient centrifugation and cryopreserved in liquid nitrogen vapor phase. Analytical flow cytometry was used to check the purity and quantity of every magnetically sorted T cell population. Each sorted fraction had its genomic DNA isolated and then quantified by UV absorbance on a Nanodrop 2000c. V and J lose 1 base and 3 bases, and a span of 7 bases separates them. The CDR3 holds 15 amino acids from the cysteine to the phenylalanine. Only the CDR3 DNA stays, 45 bases, in frame from base 1. CDR1 and CDR2 are drawn from the germline V gene: SGHTA, FQGNSA.

The sequenced sample consisted of memory CD4+ T cells sorted from blood. This sample's cell subset or site label indicates: CD45RA-negative fraction. The receptor chain draws on TRBV7-2 and TRBJ2-6; the D gene could be TRBD1 or TRBD2, each one agreeing over 5 bases. This receptor was taken from a man between 18 and 35 years old in good health. The nucleotide sequence reads TGTGCCAGCAGCTTAGTGGGGGATGGGGCCAACGTCCTGACTTTC. Its product reads: CASSLVGDGANVLTF.